Below, 7 T cell receptor beta chains from the same sample are listed, as sequenced in a study. Tregs were sorted as CD4+CD25+CD127-/low cells. TCRdb reprocessed the 5' RACE reads with MiXCR, giving one entry per CDR3 protein. The data show 50,000 to 70,000 distinct CDR3 sequences, with around 21% seen just once and roughly 2.9% held by the top ten. The sample taken for sequencing was tumor-infiltrating Tregs sorted from the breast tumor. The receptor source for this set is a female donor with breast cancer.

The rearrangement joins TRBV7-8 to TRBJ2-2; possibly TRBD1 for D (5 bases). This CDR3 spans 17 amino acids. Per the germline V gene, CDR1 is SGHVS and CDR2 is FQNEAQ. V was pared by 6 bases and J by 1 base, with 18 bases between. The CDR3 is CASSQAPDTWNTGELFF. Written as DNA, the CDR3 is TGTGCCAGCAGTCAGGCCCCGGACACGTGGAACACCGGGGAGCTGTTTTTT.

Ten or more counts support this clonotype. This chain joins TRBV3-1 and TRBJ1-4; the D is unclear. CDR1 is LGHDT, CDR2 YNNKEL, per germline (reference sequence). V was trimmed by 1 base and J by 8 bases, leaving 11 bases between them. CDR3 size: 14 residues. The CDR3 DNA is TGTGCCAGCAGCCAAGGAACAGTGTGGGAAAAACTGTTTTTT. This codes for CASSQGTVWEKLFF.

The chain carries TRBV20-1 and TRBJ2-1; D might be TRBD1 or TRBD2, each matching 5 bases. V lost 0 bases, J lost 9 bases, and 15 bases lay in between. Germline V lookup: CDR1 DFQATT, CDR2 SNEGSKA (reference sequence). The CDR3 is 14 residues long. CDR3 sequence: CSARDPGPPSEQFF. The CDR3 DNA reads as TGCAGTGCTAGAGATCCGGGACCACCTAGTGAGCAGTTCTTC.

The CDR3 bases are TGTGCCAGCAGTCCCCGGTCCTATGGGGCTGGAAACACCATATATTTT. Translating it yields CASSPRSYGAGNTIYF. This chain uses TRBV28 with TRBJ1-3; D gene unclear. Per the germline V gene, CDR1 is MDHEN and CDR2 is SYDVKM. Trimming took 5 bases from V and 2 from J, leaving 16 bases between them. The CDR3 spans 16 residues.

This chain uses TRBV20-1 with TRBJ2-5, with TRBD2 matching over 7 bases. The germline gives CDR1 DFQATT, CDR2 SNEGSKA (reference sequence). J was trimmed by 3 bases and V by 6 bases; bases with no gene match: 7. This CDR3 region has 13 residues. The CDR3 region has the DNA TGCAGTGCCCTCGGACTAGTGGAAGAGACCCAGTACTTC. Its translation is CSALGLVEETQYF.

V and J are TRBV12-3 or TRBV12-4 and TRBJ2-1; 11 nucleotides agree with TRBD2. CDR3 length equals 17 residues. Trimming removed 5 bases from V and 9 bases from J; junction bases left unmatched: 15. Written as DNA, the CDR3 is TGTGCCAGCAGTCCACCCCTAGCGGGAGGACTCCGCAGTGAGCAGTTCTTC. It encodes CASSPPLAGGLRSEQFF.

The V and J genes are TRBV12-3 or TRBV12-4 and TRBJ2-7, with TRBD1 identical over 9 bases. The CDR3 loop spans 15 amino acids. J lost 2 bases, V lost 3 bases, and 5 bases had no gene match. The CDR3 region is CASSLEGQGTYEQYF. CDR3 sequence (DNA): TGTGCCAGCAGTTTGGAGGGACAGGGTACCTACGAGCAGTACTTC.